The rows below give T cell receptor beta chains drawn from one sample of a study of blood T cell repertoires in COVID-19. Assay used: immunoSEQ multiplex PCR; TCRdb lists only in-frame clones, some missing. The sample contains 95,000 to 150,000 clones, approximately 80% of which appear only once. The sequenced sample was peripheral blood. These receptors came from an older woman with acute or convalescent COVID-19. Each CDR3 is given with its conserved first and last residue. D genes are given only for firm matches.

J gene | CDR3 length | V gene | D gene | CDR3 protein
TRBJ2-1 | 16 | TRBV5-4 | TRBD2 | CASSLAGGASYNEQFF
TRBJ1-1 | 15 | TRBV30 | TRBD1 | CAWTFRTTGVSEAFF
TRBJ1-5 | 15 | TRBV4-3 | - | CASSQATGHNQPQHF
TRBJ2-5 | 14 | TRBV5-1 | TRBD2 | CASRFSGKGETQYF
TRBJ1-1 | 20 | TRBV6-2/TRBV6-3 | - | CASSYSRPSTGPRRNTEAFF
TRBJ2-4 | 13 | TRBV18 | - | CASSEGAKNIQYF
TRBJ2-7 | 14 | TRBV7-2 | - | CASSLGTVGYEQYF
TRBJ2-3 | 13 | TRBV5-6 | - | CASSLGPTNTQYF
TRBJ1-3 | 17 | TRBV18 | - | CASSPQGRGGTGNTIYF
TRBJ1-2 | 12 | TRBV12-3/TRBV12-4 | - | CASSGTSDGYTF
TRBJ1-1 | 13 | TRBV10-3 | - | CAITPGPSTEAFF
TRBJ1-6 | 15 | TRBV5-1 | - | CASNRVSGNNSPLHF
TRBJ1-6 | 14 | TRBV9 | - | CASSVQTDKAPLHF
TRBJ1-4 | 14 | TRBV2 | - | CASSLGLKGEKLFF
TRBJ2-1 | 14 | TRBV5-5 | TRBD2 | CASSLGGGYNEQFF
TRBJ2-2 | 15 | TRBV7-6 | - | CASSYRSTQAGELFF
TRBJ1-5 | 14 | TRBV2 | - | CASSEGGGNQPQHF
TRBJ1-1 | 13 | TRBV2 | TRBD1 | CASSGDRNTEAFF
TRBJ1-2 | 15 | TRBV3-1/TRBV3-2 | - | CASSQVGPVNYGYTF
TRBJ2-5 | 14 | TRBV3-1/TRBV3-2 | - | CASSPGGLAGTQYF
TRBJ1-6 | 17 | TRBV27 | - | CASSLSGGMVIGSPLHF
TRBJ2-5 | 14 | TRBV19 | - | CASSPQGRGETQYF
TRBJ2-3 | 15 | TRBV11-3 | TRBD1 | CASSPGQGAMDTQYF
TRBJ1-2 | 13 | TRBV10-1 | TRBD1 | CASSADRADGYTF
TRBJ1-2 | 18 | TRBV5-6 | - | CASSSPTVDSLANYGYTF
TRBJ1-1 | 16 | TRBV29-1 | - | CSVYSFSGGRGTEAFF
TRBJ1-6 | 16 | TRBV4-1 | - | CASSLDSFSYNSPLHF